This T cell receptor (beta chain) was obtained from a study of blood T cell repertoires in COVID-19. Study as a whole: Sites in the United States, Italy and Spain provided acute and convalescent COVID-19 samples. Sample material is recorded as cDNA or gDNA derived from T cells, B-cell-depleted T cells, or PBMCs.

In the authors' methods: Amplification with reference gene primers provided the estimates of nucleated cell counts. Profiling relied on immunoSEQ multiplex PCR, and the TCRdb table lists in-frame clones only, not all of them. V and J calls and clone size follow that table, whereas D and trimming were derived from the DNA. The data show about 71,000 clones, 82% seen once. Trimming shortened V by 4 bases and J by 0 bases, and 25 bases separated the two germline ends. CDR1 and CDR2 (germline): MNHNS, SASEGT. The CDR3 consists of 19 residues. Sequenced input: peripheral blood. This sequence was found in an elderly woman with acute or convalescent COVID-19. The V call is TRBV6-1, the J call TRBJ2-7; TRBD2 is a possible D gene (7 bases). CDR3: CASSGSRGGPAGTSYEQYF. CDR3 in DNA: TGTGCCAGCAGTGGTTCCAGGGGAGGACCAGCGGGAACCTCCTACGAGCAGTACTTC.